A selection of T cell receptor beta chains follows, all from one sample in a study of T cells in Graves' hyperthyroidism and ophthalmopathy. TCRdb re-called the multiplex PCR reads through MiXCR, storing one row per CDR3 protein. The sample carries roughly 530,000 distinct CDR3 sequences, 17% recorded once. Sequencing was done on a sample of blood. These receptors originate from a woman aged 18-29 years with Graves' ophthalmopathy. CDR3s include the opening cysteine and the closing phenylalanine or tryptophan. The D gene is left open where the match is weak. Clone sizes are given selectively: once, few, many, or a class where the clone is expanded.

V gene: TRBV6-1; D gene: TRBD2; clone size: few; J gene: TRBJ2-3; CDR3 DNA: TGTGCCAGCACCAAGAGGGCGACTAGCGGGGGGGGCACAGATACGCAGTATTTT; CDR3 protein: CASTKRATSGGGTDTQYF
V gene: TRBV18; D gene: TRBD1; clone size: few; J gene: TRBJ1-5; CDR3 DNA: TGTGCCAGCTCACGCTCGGGACAGGGAAATCAGCCCCAGCATTTT; CDR3 protein: CASSRSGQGNQPQHF
V gene: TRBV5-1; D gene: .; clone size: many; J gene: TRBJ1-1; CDR3 DNA: TGCGCCAGCAGCTGGGCCGGACAAACGAACACTGAAGCTTTCTTT; CDR3 protein: CASSWAGQTNTEAFF
V gene: TRBV6-2/TRBV6-3; D gene: TRBD1; clone size: .; J gene: TRBJ2-3; CDR3 DNA: TGTGCCAGCAGCGGGACAGGGGCGGGAGATACGCAGTATTTT; CDR3 protein: CASSGTGAGDTQYF
V gene: TRBV2; D gene: .; clone size: many; J gene: TRBJ1-6; CDR3 DNA: TGTGCCAGCAGTGAATACGGCGGGAATTCACCCCTCCACTTT; CDR3 protein: CASSEYGGNSPLHF
V gene: TRBV6-1; D gene: TRBD1; clone size: many; J gene: TRBJ1-2; CDR3 DNA: TGTGCCAGCAGTACCCAGGACAGGCGCTATGGCTACACCTTC; CDR3 protein: CASSTQDRRYGYTF
V gene: TRBV7-2; D gene: TRBD1; clone size: many; J gene: TRBJ2-1; CDR3 DNA: TGTGCCAGCAGCTTGTCGACAGGGAATCCTCTTCTCTACAATGAGCAGTTCTTC; CDR3 protein: CASSLSTGNPLLYNEQFF
V gene: TRBV19; D gene: .; clone size: .; J gene: TRBJ2-2; CDR3 DNA: TGTGCCAGTAGTATTCGACCGGGGACCGGGGAGCTGTTTTTT; CDR3 protein: CASSIRPGTGELFF
V gene: TRBV12-3/TRBV12-4; D gene: .; clone size: many; J gene: TRBJ2-1; CDR3 DNA: TGCGCCAGCAGCTTGGGCCAGTACAATGAGCAGTTCTTC; CDR3 protein: CASSLGQYNEQFF
V gene: TRBV10-3; D gene: TRBD1; clone size: many; J gene: TRBJ1-1; CDR3 DNA: TGTGCCATCAGTGAGCCTATGAACAGGGGTGGGAACACTGAAGCTTTCTTT; CDR3 protein: CAISEPMNRGGNTEAFF
V gene: TRBV7-2; D gene: .; clone size: many; J gene: TRBJ2-5; CDR3 DNA: TGTGCCAGTGGAGAGTCCTGGACCCAGTACTTC; CDR3 protein: CASGESWTQYF
V gene: TRBV24-1; D gene: TRBD2; clone size: many; J gene: TRBJ2-2; CDR3 DNA: TGTGCCACCCGGAGCGGGAGAAACACCGGGGAGCTGTTTTTT; CDR3 protein: CATRSGRNTGELFF
V gene: TRBV7-2; D gene: TRBD2; clone size: many; J gene: TRBJ2-1; CDR3 DNA: TGTGCCAGTACCCCGGGGGGGGGCGGGCTGGAGCAGTTCTTC; CDR3 protein: CASTPGGGGLEQFF
V gene: TRBV5-8; D gene: .; clone size: few; J gene: TRBJ2-7; CDR3 DNA: TGTGCCAGCAGCTATAGTGGGTTAGGGGAGCAGTACTTC; CDR3 protein: CASSYSGLGEQYF
V gene: TRBV12-3/TRBV12-4; D gene: TRBD2; clone size: many; J gene: TRBJ2-3; CDR3 DNA: TGTGCCAGCAGGGAAGCGGGAGGGCCAGATACGCAGTATTTT; CDR3 protein: CASREAGGPDTQYF
V gene: TRBV18; D gene: .; clone size: few; J gene: TRBJ1-3; CDR3 DNA: TGTGCCAGCTCACCACCGGGAAGGCTCTCTGGAAACACCATATATTTT; CDR3 protein: CASSPPGRLSGNTIYF
V gene: TRBV5-6; D gene: TRBD1; clone size: .; J gene: TRBJ2-3; CDR3 DNA: TGTGCCAGCAGCATTACCGGGCTCCGGGACAGGCCCACAGATACGCAGTATTTT; CDR3 protein: CASSITGLRDRPTDTQYF
V gene: TRBV9; D gene: .; clone size: .; J gene: TRBJ2-1; CDR3 DNA: TGTGCCAGCAGCCCGGCGGCGGGACCCTATATCGATGAGCAGTTCTTC; CDR3 protein: CASSPAAGPYIDEQFF
V gene: TRBV5-6; D gene: .; clone size: once; J gene: TRBJ2-1; CDR3 DNA: TGTGCCAGCAGCCTTAGCGGAACCTACAATGGGCAGTTCTTC; CDR3 protein: CASSLSGTYNGQFF
V gene: TRBV20-1; D gene: TRBD2; clone size: few; J gene: TRBJ2-3; CDR3 DNA: TGCAGTGCTAGAGATGCTCTTGTTGGCGGGGGGCCTAGCACAGATACGCAGTATTTT; CDR3 protein: CSARDALVGGGPSTDTQYF
V gene: TRBV4-1; D gene: TRBD1; clone size: .; J gene: TRBJ1-1; CDR3 DNA: TGCGCCAGCAGCCTCCCTACGGGACAGGGGGCCATGAACACTGAAGCTTTCTTT; CDR3 protein: CASSLPTGQGAMNTEAFF
V gene: TRBV30; D gene: .; clone size: many; J gene: TRBJ1-6; CDR3 DNA: TGTGCCTGGAGTGTTCGGCCAACCACCCTCCACTTT; CDR3 protein: CAWSVRPTTLHF
V gene: TRBV13; D gene: .; clone size: .; J gene: TRBJ1-1; CDR3 DNA: TGTGCCAGCAGCTTAGTATATGGGAGGGGCCTCACTGAAGCTTTCTTT; CDR3 protein: CASSLVYGRGLTEAFF
V gene: TRBV3-1; D gene: .; clone size: many; J gene: TRBJ1-6; CDR3 DNA: TGTGCCAGCAGCCCAGACGGGAATTCACCCCTCCACTTT; CDR3 protein: CASSPDGNSPLHF
V gene: TRBV7-2; D gene: .; clone size: few; J gene: TRBJ1-5; CDR3 DNA: TGTGCCAGCAGCTTAACCTACAATCAGCCCCAGCATTTT; CDR3 protein: CASSLTYNQPQHF
V gene: TRBV6-1; D gene: .; clone size: few; J gene: TRBJ1-1; CDR3 DNA: TGTGCCAGCAGTTATTCCGACAGGCCTTCCACTGAAGCTTTCTTT; CDR3 protein: CASSYSDRPSTEAFF
V gene: TRBV6-2/TRBV6-3; D gene: TRBD1; clone size: .; J gene: TRBJ2-2; CDR3 DNA: TGTGCCAGCAGTCGACAGACAGGGGCGACCGGGGAGCTGTTTTTT; CDR3 protein: CASSRQTGATGELFF
V gene: TRBV2; D gene: TRBD1; clone size: many; J gene: TRBJ2-3; CDR3 DNA: TGTGCCAGCAACCAGGACAGGGGGACCTATACGCAGTATTTT; CDR3 protein: CASNQDRGTYTQYF
V gene: TRBV20-1; D gene: TRBD1; clone size: few; J gene: TRBJ1-1; CDR3 DNA: TGCAGTGCTGCACCATCGACAGGGCAGGCGGAAGCTTTCTTT; CDR3 protein: CSAAPSTGQAEAFF
V gene: TRBV13; D gene: TRBD1; clone size: many; J gene: TRBJ1-1; CDR3 DNA: TGTGCCAGCAGCTTAGCCAGGGGGGAGATTACTGAAGCTTTCTTT; CDR3 protein: CASSLARGEITEAFF
V gene: TRBV20-1; D gene: .; clone size: many; J gene: TRBJ1-1; CDR3 DNA: TGCAGTGCTAGGCAACAGGTTTTGAACACTGAAGCTTTCTTT; CDR3 protein: CSARQQVLNTEAFF
V gene: TRBV9; D gene: .; clone size: .; J gene: TRBJ2-1; CDR3 DNA: TGTGCCAGCAGCGCCTATAACCTCGGAAACAATGAGCAGTTCTTC; CDR3 protein: CASSAYNLGNNEQFF
V gene: TRBV28; D gene: .; clone size: many; J gene: TRBJ2-7; CDR3 DNA: TGTGCCAGCAGTTTGGTTTGGGACACCATCTACGAGCAGTACTTC; CDR3 protein: CASSLVWDTIYEQYF